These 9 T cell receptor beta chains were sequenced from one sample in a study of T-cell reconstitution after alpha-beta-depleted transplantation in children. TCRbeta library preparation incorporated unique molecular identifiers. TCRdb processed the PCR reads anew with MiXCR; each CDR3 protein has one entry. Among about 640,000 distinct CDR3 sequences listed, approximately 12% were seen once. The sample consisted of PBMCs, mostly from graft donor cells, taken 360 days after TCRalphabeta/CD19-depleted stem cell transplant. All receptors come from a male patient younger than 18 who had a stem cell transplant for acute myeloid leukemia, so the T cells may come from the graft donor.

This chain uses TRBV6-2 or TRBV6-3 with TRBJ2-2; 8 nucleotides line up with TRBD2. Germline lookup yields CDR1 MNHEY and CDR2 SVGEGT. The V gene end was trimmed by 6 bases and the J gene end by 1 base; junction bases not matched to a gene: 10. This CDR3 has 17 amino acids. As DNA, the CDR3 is TGTGCCAGCAGCAAAGTTGGAGCGGGAGAGAACACCGGGGAGCTGTTTTTT. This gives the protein CASSKVGAGENTGELFF.

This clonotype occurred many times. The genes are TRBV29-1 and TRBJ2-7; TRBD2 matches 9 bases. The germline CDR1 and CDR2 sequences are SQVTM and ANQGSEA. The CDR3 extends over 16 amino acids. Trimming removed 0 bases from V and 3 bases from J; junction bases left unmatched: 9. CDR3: CSVEDLASGNIYEQYF. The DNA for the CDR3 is TGCAGCGTTGAAGATCTCGCTAGCGGGAATATCTACGAGCAGTACTTC.

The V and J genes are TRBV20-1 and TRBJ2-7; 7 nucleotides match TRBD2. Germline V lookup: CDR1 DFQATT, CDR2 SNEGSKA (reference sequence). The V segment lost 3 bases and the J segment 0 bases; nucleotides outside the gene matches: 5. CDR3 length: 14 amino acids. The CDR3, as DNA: TGCAGTGCTAGTGCTAGCGGCTCCTCCTACGAGCAGTACTTC. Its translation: CSASASGSSYEQYF.

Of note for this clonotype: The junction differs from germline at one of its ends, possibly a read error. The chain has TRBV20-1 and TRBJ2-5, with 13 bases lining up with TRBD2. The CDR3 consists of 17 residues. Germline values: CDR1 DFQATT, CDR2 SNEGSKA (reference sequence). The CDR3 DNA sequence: TGCTGTGCTGACTCCCCTGGACTAGCGGGAGTTGGAGAGACCCAGTACTTC. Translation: CCADSPGLAGVGETQYF.

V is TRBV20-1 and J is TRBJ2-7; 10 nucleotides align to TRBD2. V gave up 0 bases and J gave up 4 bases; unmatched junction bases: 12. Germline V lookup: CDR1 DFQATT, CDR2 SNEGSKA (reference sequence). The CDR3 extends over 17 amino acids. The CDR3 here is CSAREGGLAGDGYEQYF. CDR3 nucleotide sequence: TGCAGTGCTAGAGAAGGGGGCCTAGCGGGAGACGGATACGAGCAGTACTTC.

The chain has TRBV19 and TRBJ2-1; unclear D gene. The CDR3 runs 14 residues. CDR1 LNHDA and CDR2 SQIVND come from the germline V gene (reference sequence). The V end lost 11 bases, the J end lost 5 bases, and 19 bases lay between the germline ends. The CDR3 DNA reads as TGTGCCTCGAAGCCGGGTCCGGGCAACAATGAGCAGTTCTTC. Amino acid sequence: CASKPGPGNNEQFF.

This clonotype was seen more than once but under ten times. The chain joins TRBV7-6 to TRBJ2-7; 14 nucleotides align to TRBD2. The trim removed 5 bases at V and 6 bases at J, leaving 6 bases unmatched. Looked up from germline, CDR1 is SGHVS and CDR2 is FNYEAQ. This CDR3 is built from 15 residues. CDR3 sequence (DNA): TGTGCCAGCAGCCGACTAGCGGGAGGGCCAAGCGAGCAGTACTTC. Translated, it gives CASSRLAGGPSEQYF.

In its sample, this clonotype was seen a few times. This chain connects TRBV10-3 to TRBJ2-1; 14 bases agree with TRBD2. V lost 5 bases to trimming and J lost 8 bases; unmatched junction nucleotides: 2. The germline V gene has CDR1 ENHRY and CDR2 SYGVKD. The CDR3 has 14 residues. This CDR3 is CAISSTSGRDEQFF. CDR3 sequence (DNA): TGTGCCATCAGTTCGACTAGCGGGAGGGATGAGCAGTTCTTC.

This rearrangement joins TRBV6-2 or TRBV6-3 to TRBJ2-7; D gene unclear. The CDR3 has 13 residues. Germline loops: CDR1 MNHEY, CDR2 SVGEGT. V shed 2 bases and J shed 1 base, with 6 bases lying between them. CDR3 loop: CASSYRSSYEQYF. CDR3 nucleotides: TGTGCCAGCAGTTACAGGTCTTCCTACGAGCAGTACTTC.